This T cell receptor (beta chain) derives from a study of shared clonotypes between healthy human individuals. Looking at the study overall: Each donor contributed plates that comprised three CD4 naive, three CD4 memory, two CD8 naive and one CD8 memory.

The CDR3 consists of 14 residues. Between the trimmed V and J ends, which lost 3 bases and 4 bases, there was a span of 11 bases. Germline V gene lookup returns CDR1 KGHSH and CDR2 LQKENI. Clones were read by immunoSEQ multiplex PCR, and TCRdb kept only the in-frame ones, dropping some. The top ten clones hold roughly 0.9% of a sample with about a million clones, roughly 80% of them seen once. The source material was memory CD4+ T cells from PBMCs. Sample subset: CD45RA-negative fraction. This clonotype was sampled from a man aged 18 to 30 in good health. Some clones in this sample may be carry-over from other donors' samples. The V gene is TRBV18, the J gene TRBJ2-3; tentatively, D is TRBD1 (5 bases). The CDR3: CASSPVGAPDTQYF. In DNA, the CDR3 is TGTGCCAGCTCACCGGTAGGGGCTCCAGATACGCAGTATTTT.